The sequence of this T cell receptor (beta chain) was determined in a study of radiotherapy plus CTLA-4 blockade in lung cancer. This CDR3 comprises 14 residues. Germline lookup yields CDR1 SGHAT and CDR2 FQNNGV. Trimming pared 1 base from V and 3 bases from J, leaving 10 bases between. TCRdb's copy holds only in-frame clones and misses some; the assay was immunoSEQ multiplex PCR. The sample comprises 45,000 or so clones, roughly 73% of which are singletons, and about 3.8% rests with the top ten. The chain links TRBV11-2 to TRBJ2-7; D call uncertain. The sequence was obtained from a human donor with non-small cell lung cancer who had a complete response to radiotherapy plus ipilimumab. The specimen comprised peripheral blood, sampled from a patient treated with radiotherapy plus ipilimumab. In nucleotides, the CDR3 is TGTGCCAGCAGCTTAGCCACAGAAGGCTACGAGCAGTACTTC. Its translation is CASSLATEGYEQYF.